The text below deals with one TCR beta chain. Its target is not known. Only in-frame clones appear in the TCRdb table, and some are missing; sequencing was by immunoSEQ multiplex PCR. The table has 30,000 to 40,000 clones, over 90% seen once; the top ten hold 0.15% to 0.2%. The V end was cut by 5 bases, the J end by 6 bases, with 17 bases between. There are 15 residues in the CDR3. CDR1 and CDR2 (germline): MGHDK, SYGVNS. The data were obtained in a study of circulating and synovial CD4+ cells in juvenile arthritis. The study, taken as a whole, reports: These blood cells shared more CDR3 sequences with synovium than bulk blood. These repertoires were less diverse than bulk blood CD4 repertoires. T cell genome counts differed by at least an order of magnitude between CPL and CD4 samples.

The specimen was CD4+ T cells from blood. The chain couples TRBV25-1 to TRBJ1-5; no firm D call. This TCR came from a human donor with juvenile idiopathic arthritis. The CDR3 is CASSQSGVLGQPQHF. In nucleotides, the CDR3 is TGTGCCAGCAGTCAATCAGGCGTGTTGGGTCAGCCCCAGCATTTT.